This is a list of T cell receptor beta chains from one sample in a study of OX40 agonist ivuxolimab in advanced cancers. The repertoire was sequenced with immunoSEQ multiplex PCR; TCRdb's copy has only in-frame clones and lacks some. The repertoire holds about 64,000 clones, with 84% as singletons. Sequenced material: CD4+ or CD8+ T cells sorted from blood, taken in a trial of the OX40 agonist ivuxolimab. These receptor sequences come from an adult with an advanced solid tumor such as melanoma, head and neck, liver or kidney cancer. The conserved cysteine and the conserved F or W are not part of the CDR3 here. Each record gives: V gene, CDR3 protein.

v_call: TRBV18; cdr3_aa: ASSPILGQPNEQF
v_call: TRBV18; cdr3_aa: ASSQADTQY
v_call: TRBV9; cdr3_aa: ASSPRTNNNEKLF
v_call: TRBV6-5; cdr3_aa: ASRGGVETQY
v_call: TRBV7-2; cdr3_aa: ASSFRGAGEQY
v_call: TRBV7-9; cdr3_aa: ASSSGQTANTGELF
v_call: TRBV18; cdr3_aa: ASSLTMDRTTGELF
v_call: TRBV2; cdr3_aa: ASKPGTSYNEQF
v_call: TRBV5-1; cdr3_aa: ASTVGRGRRNTEAF
v_call: TRBV30; cdr3_aa: AYLGHTAF
v_call: TRBV6-1; cdr3_aa: ASSWAEYQETQY
v_call: TRBV28; cdr3_aa: ASRGGKNTEAF
v_call: TRBV6-1; cdr3_aa: ASSEFGGTGKLSNQPQH
v_call: TRBV6-6; cdr3_aa: ASRPPTGSNTEAF
v_call: TRBV7-8; cdr3_aa: ASSLGSAQGTPYEQY
v_call: TRBV27; cdr3_aa: ASSLSPGNTEAF
v_call: TRBV2; cdr3_aa: ASTLSSGGLNEQF
v_call: TRBV7-9; cdr3_aa: ASSLADGNTIY
v_call: TRBV7-9; cdr3_aa: ASTRSPGGDIQY
v_call: TRBV9; cdr3_aa: ASSLAGTANYGYT
v_call: TRBV7-9; cdr3_aa: ASSPPLRLAGIGEQF
v_call: TRBV7-2; cdr3_aa: ASSPSMNTEAF
v_call: TRBV10-3; cdr3_aa: AIRQGGVYEQY